This T cell receptor (beta chain) was sequenced for a study of blood T cell repertoires in COVID-19. Study-wide context: There were acute and convalescent COVID-19 samples, and they came from the United States, Italy and Spain. The cDNA or gDNA used as material had been derived from T cells, B-cell-depleted T cells, or PBMCs.

Per germline, CDR1 MNHEY and CDR2 SMNVEV (reference sequence). The CDR3 sequence is 14 residues long. Trimming left V 2 bases short and J 6 bases short, with 13 bases between. The authors' processing: Amplification of reference gene primers provided the estimated nucleated cell counts. This table comes from immunoSEQ multiplex PCR, and its TCRdb copy is limited to in-frame clones, with some not included. V and J calls plus clone size are reproduced from that table; the DNA served to infer D and trimming. This sample has about 150,000 clones; around 80% occur once, and the top ten carry around 4%. The V and J genes are TRBV27 and TRBJ1-2; D uncertain. Sequencing was performed on peripheral blood. This receptor was taken from a man in his sixties with acute or convalescent COVID-19. The CDR3 nucleotides read TGTGCCAGCAGTTTAAACTGGGCCTCAAATGGCTACACCTTC. Encoded protein: CASSLNWASNGYTF.